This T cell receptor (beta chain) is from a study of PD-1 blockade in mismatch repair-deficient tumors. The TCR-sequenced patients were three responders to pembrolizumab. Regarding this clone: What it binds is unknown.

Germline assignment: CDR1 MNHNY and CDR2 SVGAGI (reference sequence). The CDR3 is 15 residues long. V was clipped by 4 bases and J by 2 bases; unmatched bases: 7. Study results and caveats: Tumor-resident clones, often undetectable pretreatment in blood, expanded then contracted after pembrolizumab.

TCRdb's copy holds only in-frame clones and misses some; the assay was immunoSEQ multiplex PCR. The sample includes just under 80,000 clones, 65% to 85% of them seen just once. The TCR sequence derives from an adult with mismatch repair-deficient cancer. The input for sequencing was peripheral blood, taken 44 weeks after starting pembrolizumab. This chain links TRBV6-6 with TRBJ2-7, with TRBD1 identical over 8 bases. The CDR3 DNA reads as TGTGCCAGCAGTTCTCCGGGACAGGCCGCCTACGAGCAGTACTTC. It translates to CASSSPGQAAYEQYF.